These 30 T cell receptor beta chains share one sample of origin, sequenced in a study of blood T cell dynamics during melanoma immunotherapy. As for time point: week 3, after first cycle of checkpoint inhibitor. Sequenced by immunoSEQ multiplex PCR; TCRdb stores in-frame clones only, minus some. The sample shows more than 4,000 clones, about 88% of them seen only once. The source material was blood, sampled from a patient treated with checkpoint blockade. These receptors were obtained from a human donor with melanoma.

This clone was observed a single time. The V and J genes are TRBV19 and TRBJ1-5; D not certain. Germline CDR1 reads LNHDA; CDR2 reads SQIVND (reference sequence). The CDR3 length is 15 residues. The V end was cut by 5 bases, the J end by 4 bases, with 15 bases between. The CDR3 loop is CASSGRSGSNQPQHF. The CDR3 bases are TGTGCCAGTAGTGGGCGATCAGGATCAAATCAGCCCCAGCATTTT.

J is TRBJ2-7 and V is TRBV7-2; the D gene is possibly TRBD2 (5 bases). This CDR3 has 14 residues. Germline lookup yields CDR1 SGHTA and CDR2 FQGNSA. Trimming removed 5 bases from V and 6 bases from J, with 17 bases in between. CDR3 in amino acids: CASSLRTGMGEQYF. CDR3 DNA: TGTGCCAGCAGCCTTAGGACGGGGATGGGCGAGCAGTACTTC.

The chain is built from TRBV21-1 and TRBJ1-4. TRBV21-1 is deemed a pseudogene. There are 19 residues in the CDR3. CDR3 coding DNA: TGTGCCAGCAGCAAAGTCCAGACGGCAGCGAGAACAACTAATGAAAAACTGTTTTTT. As protein: CASSKVQTAARTTNEKLFF.

The chain employs TRBV7-2 and TRBJ2-1; 14 bases line up with TRBD2. Germline CDR1 is SGHTA and CDR2 is FQGNSA. V gave up 6 bases and J gave up 8 bases; unmatched junction bases: 9. This CDR3 is built from 16 residues. Written as DNA, the CDR3 is TGTGCCAGCAGAAAAGGACTAGCGGGGGGCAGGTATGAGCAGTTCTTC. This translates into CASRKGLAGGRYEQFF.

As DNA, the CDR3 is TGTGCCAGCAGCCACGACACCCTTAGCTCTGGGGCCAACGTCCTGACTTTC. Translation gives CASSHDTLSSGANVLTF. The V and J genes are TRBV5-4 and TRBJ2-6; no clear D. CDR1 is SGHNT, CDR2 YYREEE, per germline (reference sequence). The CDR3 spans 17 residues. Trimming removed 4 bases from V and 0 bases from J, with 14 bases in between. Combining the CDR3 with reference TRBV5-4 and TRBJ2-6 gives the whole variable domain ETGVTQSPTHLIKTRGQQVTLRCSSQSGHNTVSWYQQALGQGPQFIFQYYREEENGRGNFPPRFSGLQFPNYSSELNVNALELDDSALYLCASSHDTLSSGANVLTFGAGSRLTVL.

V usage is TRBV28 and J usage is TRBJ1-2, with a tentative D call TRBD1 (6 bases). Germline lookup yields CDR1 MDHEN and CDR2 SYDVKM. Between the trimmed V and J ends, which lost 6 bases and 7 bases, there was a span of 12 bases. CDR3 size: 12 residues. The CDR3 coding sequence is TGTGCCAGCAGGGACAGAGGGAGTGGCTACACCTTC. It encodes CASRDRGSGYTF.

V gene TRBV19 combines with J gene TRBJ2-3, with 7 bases aligning to TRBD1. The CDR3 runs 13 residues. J gave up 3 bases and V 10 bases, and 7 bases lay outside the gene matches. The germline V gene encodes CDR1 LNHDA and CDR2 SQIVND (reference sequence). CDR3: CATLDRLTDTQYF. The CDR3 DNA sequence: TGTGCCACCTTGGACAGGTTGACAGATACGCAGTATTTT.

This clone was counted once. V is TRBV9 and J is TRBJ1-1; D remains ambiguous. This CDR3 region has 14 residues. The germline CDR1 and CDR2 sequences are SGDLS and YYNGEE. Trimming pared 0 bases from V and 1 base from J, leaving 7 bases between. The CDR3 sequence: CASSVAARNTEAFF. Written as DNA, the CDR3 is TGTGCCAGCAGCGTAGCGGCCAGGAACACTGAAGCTTTCTTT.

This clone has only a few counts. The chain recombines TRBV5-4 with TRBJ1-3, with a possible D match to TRBD1 (5 bases). The CDR3 sequence is 16 residues long. Between the trimmed V and J ends, which lost 5 bases and 0 bases, there was a span of 15 bases. Germline V CDR1 and CDR2: SGHNT, YYREEE (reference sequence). The CDR3 region is CASRERGPNSGNTIYF. The CDR3 coding sequence is TGTGCCAGCAGGGAACGGGGACCTAACTCTGGAAACACCATATATTTT.

V gene TRBV5-4 combines with J gene TRBJ2-3; 7 nucleotides match TRBD2. The CDR3 runs to 15 residues. Losses at the gene ends were 2 bases for V and 2 bases for J; bases not matched to a gene: 5. The germline CDR1 and CDR2 sequences are SGHNT and YYREEE (reference sequence). The CDR3 bases are TGTGCCAGCAGCTTTGCAGCGGGGAACACAGATACGCAGTATTTT. The encoded protein is CASSFAAGNTDTQYF.

The CDR3 nucleotides are TGTGCCAGCAGTGTAGGGGGCGATGGCTACACCTTC. Its protein is CASSVGGDGYTF. The chain employs TRBV2 and TRBJ1-2, with 7 bases that match TRBD1. CDR3 length: 12 amino acids. Germline CDR1 is SNHLY and CDR2 is FYNNEI. The V gene end was trimmed by 4 bases and the J gene end by 6 bases; junction bases not matched to a gene: 2.

The gene calls are TRBV6-1 and TRBJ1-1; D not certain. The CDR3 runs to 15 residues. Germline V gene sequence: CDR1 MNHNS, CDR2 SASEGT. The V end was cut by 4 bases, the J end by 2 bases, with 14 bases between. The CDR3: CASSVDTSSNTEAFF. CDR3 bases: TGTGCCAGCAGTGTAGACACTTCCTCCAACACTGAAGCTTTCTTT.

This clone was observed once. The chain recombines TRBV4-3 with TRBJ1-2, with 7 bases identical to TRBD1. This CDR3 is 16 amino acids long. The junction had 4 bases not matched to a gene; V was cut back by 0 bases and J by 0 bases. Germline V gene lookup returns CDR1 LGHNA and CDR2 YSLEER. The CDR3 DNA reads as TGCGCCAGCAGCCAAGAGCTAGGGACAGCTAACTATGGCTACACCTTC. Residues: CASSQELGTANYGYTF.

The J gene is TRBJ1-1, the V gene TRBV19, with 9 bases lining up with TRBD1. Looked up from germline, CDR1 is LNHDA and CDR2 is SQIVND (reference sequence). V gave up 2 bases and J gave up 7 bases; unmatched junction bases: 11. The CDR3 covers 16 residues. The CDR3, as DNA: TGTGCCAGTAGTATAACCCGTTGGACAGGGGATATTGAAGCTTTCTTT. This sequence encodes CASSITRWTGDIEAFF.

The chain joins TRBV5-5 to TRBJ2-2; 9 bases agree with TRBD1. Unmatched junction bases numbered 12, after V lost 4 bases and J lost 2 bases. Germline lookup yields CDR1 SGHKS and CDR2 YYEKEE (reference sequence). The CDR3 is 18 amino acids. The CDR3 loop reads CASSLLPQGAANTGELFF. The DNA for the CDR3 is TGTGCCAGCAGCCTTTTACCACAGGGGGCGGCAAACACCGGGGAGCTGTTTTTT.

The chain joins TRBV27 to TRBJ2-2; D perhaps matches TRBD1 (5 bases). The CDR3 totals 14 residues. Germline lookup yields CDR1 MNHEY and CDR2 SMNVEV (reference sequence). Trimming left V 6 bases short and J 4 bases short, with 12 bases between. The CDR3 reads CASRTAVFTGELFF. The CDR3 nucleotides read TGTGCCAGCAGGACAGCAGTATTCACCGGGGAGCTGTTTTTT.

V and J are TRBV12-5 and TRBJ2-1; D is unclear. There are 11 residues in the CDR3. Germline V lookup: CDR1 LGHNT, CDR2 FRNRAP. Trimming took 6 bases from V and 5 from J, leaving 5 bases between them. The CDR3 loop is CASGLNNEQFF. The CDR3 region has the DNA TGTGCTAGTGGACTTAACAATGAGCAGTTCTTC.

This chain uses TRBV30 with TRBJ2-2, with a weak D call TRBD2 (5 bases). Germline values: CDR1 GTSNPN, CDR2 SVGIG (reference sequence). V was clipped by 4 bases and J by 6 bases, with 12 bases between them. The CDR3 runs to 13 residues. CDR3 nucleotides: TGTGCCTGGAACGGACTCCGGGCCGGGGAGCTGTTTTTT. Encoded protein: CAWNGLRAGELFF.

The chain is built from TRBV7-2 and TRBJ2-7; weak D call: TRBD2 (6 bases). The V gene's germline CDR1 is SGHTA and CDR2 FQGNSA. Between the trimmed V and J ends, which lost 5 bases and 6 bases, there was a span of 14 bases. This CDR3 has 13 amino acids. The CDR3 DNA sequence: TGTGCCAGCAGCCCTCAACTAGCAATCGAGCAGTACTTC. Translated, it gives CASSPQLAIEQYF. The complete variable domain, with remaining parts taken from reference TRBV7-2 and TRBJ2-7, reads GAGVSQSPSNKVTEKGKDVELRCDPISGHTALYWYRQSLGQGLEFLIYFQGNSAPDKSGLPSDRFSAERTGGSVSTLTIQRTQQEDSAVYLCASSPQLAIEQYFGPGTRLTVT.

The chain couples TRBV30 to TRBJ1-3, with D possibly TRBD1 on 5 matching bases. Trimming pared 2 bases from V and 2 bases from J, leaving 13 bases between. Germline assignment: CDR1 GTSNPN and CDR2 SVGIG (reference sequence). CDR3 length: 15 residues. As DNA, the CDR3 is TGTGCCTGGAGTAGAGACAGCGGAACTGGAAACACCATATATTTT. This translates into CAWSRDSGTGNTIYF.

This clone showed up just once. The chain links TRBV9 to TRBJ2-7; TRBD2 aligns across 11 bases. V was pared by 0 bases and J by 7 bases, with 9 bases of the junction left unmatched. Germline-derived CDR1 and CDR2 are SGDLS and YYNGEE. The length of the CDR3 is 16 residues. CDR3 in amino acids: CASSVDPSGGTREQYF. CDR3 DNA sequence: TGTGCCAGCAGCGTAGATCCTAGCGGGGGGACGAGGGAGCAGTACTTC.

The chain combines TRBV4-3 with TRBJ2-1; TRBD2 agrees at 10 bases. The CDR3 has 17 amino acids. Germline loops: CDR1 LGHNA, CDR2 YSLEER. Trimming took 0 bases from V and 8 from J; bases not matched to a gene: 10. For the CDR3, the DNA is TGCGCCAGCAGCCAAGAAGTTCTAGCGGGGGTGCTTGATGAGCAGTTCTTC. Amino acids: CASSQEVLAGVLDEQFF.

This clone was counted only a few times. The V call is TRBV9, the J call TRBJ1-1, with 7 bases lining up with TRBD1. Unmatched junction bases numbered 2, after V lost 0 bases and J lost 0 bases. This CDR3 comprises 15 residues. Germline V CDR1 and CDR2: SGDLS, YYNGEE. DNA for the CDR3: TGTGCCAGCAGCGTAGTGCAGGGGGTGAACACTGAAGCTTTCTTT. As protein: CASSVVQGVNTEAFF.

This chain connects TRBV5-6 to TRBJ1-3; D call uncertain. Trimming cost V 1 base and J 0 bases, with 11 bases left between them. The CDR3 runs to 16 residues. Germline V gives CDR1 SGHDT, CDR2 YYEEEE. The CDR3: CASSLLTASSGNTIYF. The DNA of the CDR3 is TGTGCCAGCAGCTTGTTGACGGCGTCCTCTGGAAACACCATATATTTT.

The chain combines TRBV5-1 with TRBJ2-5; a possible D gene is TRBD1 (6 bases). CDR1 and CDR2 from the germline V gene are SGHRS and YFSETQ. V lost 0 bases and J 2 bases, leaving 8 bases between the germline ends. This CDR3 has 14 amino acids. The CDR3 DNA is TGCGCCAGCAGCTTGGGGACAGCACAAGAGACCCAGTACTTC. This translates into CASSLGTAQETQYF.

The V gene is TRBV7-9, the J gene TRBJ2-3; no firm D call. The germline V and J ends were trimmed by 3 bases and 0 bases, with 10 bases remaining between them. Germline CDR1 and CDR2: SEHNR and FQNEAQ (reference sequence). This CDR3 has 15 amino acids. In nucleotides, the CDR3 is TGTGCCAGCAGCTTTCCGGGCATAAGCACAGATACGCAGTATTTT. It specifies CASSFPGISTDTQYF.

The V call is TRBV19, the J call TRBJ1-1; D is unresolved. Germline-derived CDR1 and CDR2 are LNHDA and SQIVND (reference sequence). The CDR3 consists of 16 residues. Trimming shortened V by 3 bases and J by 2 bases, and 16 bases separated the two germline ends. The CDR3 sequence: CASSISLQRGNTEAFF. DNA of the CDR3: TGTGCCAGTAGTATTAGCTTACAGAGAGGAAACACTGAAGCTTTCTTT.

The chain carries TRBV14 and TRBJ1-1; D remains ambiguous. CDR3 length: 14 amino acids. CDR1 is SGHDN, CDR2 FVKESK, per germline. Deletions cut 0 bases from V and 2 bases from J, with 7 bases between. The CDR3: CASSQDVGNTEAFF. CDR3 in DNA: TGTGCCAGCAGCCAAGATGTTGGTAACACTGAAGCTTTCTTT.

The chain is built from TRBV19 and TRBJ1-4; a possible D gene is TRBD1 (6 bases). This CDR3 has 13 amino acids. V lost 6 bases and J 5 bases, leaving 10 bases between the germline ends. CDR1 is LNHDA, CDR2 SQIVND, per germline (reference sequence). The CDR3 DNA reads as TGTGCCAGTAGAGGACAGATGAATGAAAAACTGTTTTTT. This translates into CASRGQMNEKLFF.

J is TRBJ2-5 and V is TRBV28; TRBD2 matches at 15 bases. Trimming at V came to 6 bases and at J to 2 bases, leaving 4 bases not matched to a gene. CDR3 length: 16 residues. Germline V gene data show CDR1 as MDHEN and CDR2 as SYDVKM. This CDR3 is CASSSGLAGGQETQYF. The DNA for the CDR3 is TGTGCCAGCAGCTCCGGACTAGCGGGAGGGCAAGAGACCCAGTACTTC.